One sample yielded the 20 T cell receptor beta chains listed below, sequenced in a study of beta chain features in type 1 diabetes (dated by TCRdb to 2017 to 2018). Their antigens are not known. Libraries were built with the immunoSEQ multiplex PCR assay. All of the isolated RNA was reverse transcribed with the High Capacity cDNA Reverse Transcription Kit, so expressed TCRB transcripts were sequenced. TCRdb took this table from immuneACCESS and kept in-frame rearrangements with V and J called. Such tables lack part of the clones; where checked against another copy, unresolved V genes explain under half of the gap, and the rest is unexplained. A total of around 600,000 clones appear in this sample, around 12% of them only once. More than 0.095% of the sample belongs to the ten largest clones. Findings and caveats that apply to the study as a whole: A moderate but significant shortening of TCRB CDR3 length was observed in type 1 diabetes patients in all four CD4+ subsets.

The source material was naive CD4+ T cells from blood. The intended sense of this specimen's cell subset or site label: true naive CD4+ T cells. Receptor source: a man aged 30-40 years with type 1 diabetes.

This clone was recorded a few times. The same CDR3 can be traced to other DNA sequences in this sample. V usage is TRBV30 and J usage is TRBJ1-5; D not resolved. V was shortened by 0 bases and J by 1 base, with 4 bases between the two germline ends. This CDR3 is 13 amino acids long. Germline V CDR1 and CDR2: GTSNPN, SVGIG (reference sequence). The CDR3 protein is CAWSVRSNQPQHF. CDR3 nucleotides: TGTGCCTGGAGTGTGAGGAGCAATCAGCCCCAGCATTTT.

This clone was seen only a few times. The rearrangement uses TRBV6-6 and TRBJ1-1; D remains ambiguous. CDR1 MNHNY and CDR2 SVGAGI come from the germline V gene (reference sequence). CDR3 length equals 16 residues. Trimming pared 2 bases from V and 1 base from J, leaving 14 bases between. As DNA, the CDR3 is TGTGCCAGCAGTTACCCTAATGGACGGTCGAACACTGAAGCTTTCTTT. Its translation: CASSYPNGRSNTEAFF.

This rearrangement joins TRBV5-1 to TRBJ2-7; D gene unclear. From germline, CDR1 is SGHRS and CDR2 YFSETQ. V was clipped by 1 base and J by 5 bases, with 10 bases between them. The CDR3 is 13 amino acids. The CDR3 DNA sequence: TGCGCCAGCAGCTTGTGGGGTAACAACGAGCAGTACTTC. Protein: CASSLWGNNEQYF.

This clone was recorded a few times. The CDR3 loop is CASSVGFRAMEAQYF. The CDR3 DNA reads TGTGCCAGCAGCGTAGGTTTTAGGGCGATGGAGGCCCAGTACTTC. The chain recombines TRBV9 with TRBJ2-5, with a possible D match to TRBD2 (5 bases). The CDR3 has 15 amino acids. Trimming pared 0 bases from V and 9 bases from J, leaving 18 bases between. CDR1 and CDR2 (germline): SGDLS, YYNGEE.

This clone was recorded a few times. V usage is TRBV5-1 and J usage is TRBJ1-1; TRBD1 agrees at 10 bases. CDR1 is SGHRS and CDR2 is YFSETQ in the germline V gene. V lost 1 base to trimming and J lost 4 bases; unmatched junction nucleotides: 4. The CDR3 contains 15 residues. The CDR3 nucleotides read TGCGCCAGCAGCTTGATGGGACAGGGGAGCACTGAAGCTTTCTTT. Translation gives CASSLMGQGSTEAFF.

This clone was observed a single time. The genes are TRBV4-2 and TRBJ2-3; 7 bases fit TRBD2. Germline trimming cut 0 bases from V and 10 bases from J; bases unmatched to any gene: 13. Germline CDR1 reads LGHNA; CDR2 reads YNFKEQ. The length of the CDR3 is 16 residues. The CDR3 nucleotides are TGTGCCAGCAGCCAAGATCAAGGTAGCGGGTCCCCCCCGCAGTATTTT. This gives the protein CASSQDQGSGSPPQYF.

In its sample, this clone was seen a few times. In the same sample, other DNA sequences code for this CDR3. V and J are TRBV19 and TRBJ2-1; D may correspond to TRBD1 or TRBD2 (5 bases each). V was cut by 1 base and J by 12 bases, with 10 bases left in between. Germline V lookup: CDR1 LNHDA, CDR2 SQIVND (reference sequence). This CDR3 comprises 12 residues. The CDR3 sequence: CASSIGERGQFF. The CDR3 DNA is TGTGCCAGTAGTATAGGAGAGAGGGGGCAGTTCTTC.

The chain recombines TRBV30 with TRBJ1-4; D remains ambiguous. The V gene's germline CDR1 is GTSNPN and CDR2 SVGIG (reference sequence). V was clipped by 6 bases and J by 2 bases, with 7 bases between them. The CDR3 runs to 12 residues. The CDR3 here is CACAKTNEKLFF. As DNA, the CDR3 is TGTGCCTGCGCGAAGACTAATGAAAAACTGTTTTTT. The full variable domain, with the rest looked up from reference TRBV30 and TRBJ1-4, is SQTIHQWPATLVQPVGSPLSLECTVEGTSNPNLYWYRQAAGRGLQLLFYSVGIGQISSEVPQNLSASRPQDRQFILSSKKLLLSDSGFYLCACAKTNEKLFFGSGTQLSVL.

This chain links TRBV7-2 with TRBJ2-3, with 10 bases lining up with TRBD2. The trim removed 2 bases at V and 2 bases at J, leaving 13 bases unmatched. Germline V gene sequence: CDR1 SGHTA, CDR2 FQGNSA. The CDR3 has 19 residues. CDR3 in amino acids: CASSLSPSGLATYTDTQYF. The CDR3, as DNA: TGTGCCAGCAGCTTAAGCCCTTCGGGACTAGCGACCTACACAGATACGCAGTATTTT.

This clone was found a few times. The genes are TRBV5-8 and TRBJ2-3, with 11 bases lining up with TRBD1. CDR1 and CDR2 from the germline V gene are SGHTS and YDEGEE. The CDR3 spans 16 residues. Trimming cost V 2 bases and J 0 bases; bases outside gene matches: 2. The CDR3, as DNA: TGTGCCAGCAGCTTCGGGACAGGGGGAAGCACAGATACGCAGTATTTT. This codes for CASSFGTGGSTDTQYF.

This clone appeared a few times. CDR3 coding DNA: TGCGCCAGCAGCCAACTAGGGGGCCAAGAGACCCAGTACTTC. Encoded protein: CASSQLGGQETQYF. V and J are TRBV5-1 and TRBJ2-5, with TRBD1 as a possible D gene (6 bases). V was pared by 4 bases and J by 1 base, with 11 bases between. The V gene's germline CDR1 is SGHRS and CDR2 YFSETQ. The CDR3 contains 14 residues.

This clone was counted only a few times. The sample contains more than one DNA sequence encoding this CDR3. This chain connects TRBV7-2 to TRBJ2-2; D not certain. Germline lookup yields CDR1 SGHTA and CDR2 FQGNSA. CDR3 size: 12 residues. V was pared by 6 bases and J by 0 bases, with 2 bases between. CDR3 in amino acids: CASSSNTGELFF. The CDR3 DNA reads TGTGCCAGCAGTTCGAACACCGGGGAGCTGTTTTTT.

This clone came up a few times. V usage is TRBV29-1 and J usage is TRBJ2-4; the D is unclear. From germline, CDR1 is SQVTM and CDR2 ANQGSEA. Trimming removed 1 base from V and 8 bases from J, with 12 bases in between. The CDR3 loop spans 13 amino acids. The CDR3 region is CSVEAQSRDIQYF. The CDR3 bases are TGCAGCGTTGAAGCGCAGTCTCGGGACATTCAGTACTTC.

The V gene is TRBV4-2, the J gene TRBJ2-7, with D perhaps TRBD1 (5 bases). Germline V CDR1 and CDR2: LGHNA, YNFKEQ. The CDR3 runs to 15 residues. With 1 base removed from V and 2 bases from J, the gap between germline ends came to 12 bases. CDR3 DNA sequence: TGTGCCAGCAGCCAAGTCGGAGACAGAACCTACGAGCAGTACTTC. Residues: CASSQVGDRTYEQYF.

This clone was recorded a few times. The CDR3 loop is CASSYGLQPNQPQHF. The DNA of the CDR3 is TGTGCCAGCAGTTACGGGCTACAGCCCAATCAGCCCCAGCATTTT. V and J are TRBV6-6 and TRBJ1-5; D remains unclear. The V gene lost 2 bases and the J gene lost 3 bases, with 11 bases spanning the gap. Germline assignment: CDR1 MNHNY and CDR2 SVGAGI (reference sequence). The CDR3 spans 15 residues.

This clone was observed a few times. In DNA, the CDR3 is TGTGCCAGCAGAGAACTAGGCAGGGGGCGAGGGGCTTTCTTT. This codes for CASRELGRGRGAFF. The rearrangement uses TRBV25-1 and TRBJ1-1, with TRBD1 matching 8 bases. There are 14 residues in the CDR3. After removal of 6 bases from V and 11 bases from J, the junction contained 14 bases not matched to a gene. Germline V gene lookup returns CDR1 MGHDK and CDR2 SYGVNS. Full variable domain (missing parts from reference TRBV25-1 and TRBJ1-1): EADIYQTPRYLVIGTGKKITLECSQTMGHDKMYWYQQDPGMELHLIHYSYGVNSTEKGDLSSESTVSRIRTEHFPLTLESARPSHTSQYLCASRELGRGRGAFFGQGTRLTVV.

This clone was seen more than once but under ten times. The chain couples TRBV4-3 to TRBJ2-1; tentative D call: TRBD2 (6 bases). The CDR3 has 13 amino acids. Trimming removed 0 bases at V and 8 bases at J, with 8 bases between. Germline V gene lookup returns CDR1 LGHNA and CDR2 YSLEER. The CDR3 DNA is TGCGCCAGCAGCCAAGATCGGAGGGATGAGCAGTTCTTC. The encoded protein is CASSQDRRDEQFF.

The rearrangement links TRBV7-2 to TRBJ2-7, with D perhaps TRBD2 (5 bases). The germline V gene encodes CDR1 SGHTA and CDR2 FQGNSA. V lost 1 base, J lost 3 bases, and 16 bases lay in between. CDR3 length: 16 amino acids. The CDR3 sequence: CASSLDLTGSRYEQYF. CDR3 sequence (DNA): TGTGCCAGCAGCTTAGACTTAACGGGAAGTCGCTACGAGCAGTACTTC.

The gene calls are TRBV9 and TRBJ1-2, with TRBD1 as a possible D gene (6 bases). The ends were cut back, 0 bases at V and 0 bases at J, with 12 bases in the middle. Per the germline V gene, CDR1 is SGDLS and CDR2 is YYNGEE. The length of the CDR3 is 16 residues. The CDR3 nucleotides are TGTGCCAGCAGCGTAGGAGTGGCAGGGGCTAACTATGGCTACACCTTC. It specifies CASSVGVAGANYGYTF.

This clone turned up a few times. The gene calls are TRBV19 and TRBJ2-3; either TRBD1 or TRBD2 may supply D (5 bases each). This CDR3 has 15 residues. V lost 4 bases, J lost 5 bases, and 16 bases lay in between. The germline gives CDR1 LNHDA, CDR2 SQIVND (reference sequence). CDR3 protein: CASSNLGVVVDTQYF. As DNA, the CDR3 is TGTGCCAGTAGTAATCTGGGGGTTGTGGTAGATACGCAGTATTTT.